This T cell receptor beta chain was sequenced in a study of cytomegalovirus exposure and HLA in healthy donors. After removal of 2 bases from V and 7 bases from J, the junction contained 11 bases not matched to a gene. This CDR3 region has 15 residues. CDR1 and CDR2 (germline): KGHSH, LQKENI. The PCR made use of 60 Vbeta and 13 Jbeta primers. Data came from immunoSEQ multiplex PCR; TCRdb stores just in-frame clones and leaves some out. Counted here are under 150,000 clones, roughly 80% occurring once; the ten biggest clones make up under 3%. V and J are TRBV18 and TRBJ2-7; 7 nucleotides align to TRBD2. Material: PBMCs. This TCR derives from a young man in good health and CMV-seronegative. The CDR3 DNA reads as TGTGCCAGCTCACCAGGGGCGGGAGTCGGGGGAGAGCAGTACTTC. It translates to CASSPGAGVGGEQYF.